Described below is a single TCR beta chain sequence and its context. This sample is drawn from a study of T-cell reconstitution after alpha-beta-depleted transplantation in children. TCRbeta library preparation incorporated unique molecular identifiers. TCRdb reanalysed the PCR reads using MiXCR and keeps one entry per CDR3 protein. The sample contains 98,000 or so distinct CDR3 sequences, around 6.4% of which appear only once. V was pared by 0 bases and J by 3 bases, with 11 bases between. The CDR3 totals 14 residues. Looked up from germline, CDR1 is DFQATT and CDR2 is SNEGSKA (reference sequence). This clonotype was sampled from a male patient between 2 and 9 years old who had a stem cell transplant for acute lymphoblastic leukemia, so the T cells may come from the graft donor. Sequenced here: PBMCs, mostly from graft donor cells, sampled 360 days after TCRalphabeta/CD19-depleted stem cell transplant. The chain recombines TRBV20-1 with TRBJ1-2, with no clear D. The CDR3 here is CSARDTGKYYGYTF. The CDR3, as DNA: TGCAGTGCTAGAGATACCGGCAAGTACTATGGCTACACCTTC.